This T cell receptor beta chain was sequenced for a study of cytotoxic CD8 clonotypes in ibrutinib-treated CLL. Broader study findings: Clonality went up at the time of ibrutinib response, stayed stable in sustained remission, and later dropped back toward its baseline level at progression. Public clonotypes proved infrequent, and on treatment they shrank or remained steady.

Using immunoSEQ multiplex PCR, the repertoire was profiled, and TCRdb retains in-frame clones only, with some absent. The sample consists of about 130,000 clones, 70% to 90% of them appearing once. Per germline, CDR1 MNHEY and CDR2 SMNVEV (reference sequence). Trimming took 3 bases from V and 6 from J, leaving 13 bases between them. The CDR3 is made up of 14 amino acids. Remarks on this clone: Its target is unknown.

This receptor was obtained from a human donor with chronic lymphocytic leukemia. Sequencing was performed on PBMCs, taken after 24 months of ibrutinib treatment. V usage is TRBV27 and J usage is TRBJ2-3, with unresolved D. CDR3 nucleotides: TGTGCCAGCAGTTTTTTCCTTGACCGGGATACGCAGTATTTT. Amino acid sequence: CASSFFLDRDTQYF.